What follows describes a single T cell receptor beta chain. Its antigen is as yet unknown. The sample comes from a study of T-cell reconstitution after alpha-beta-depleted transplantation in children. As it was prepared, the TCRbeta library received unique molecular identifiers. From the PCR reads, TCRdb called clonotypes with MiXCR, one entry per CDR3 protein. The sample lists about 200,000 distinct CDR3 sequences, around a sixth occurring once. The CDR3 extends over 15 amino acids. The germline V gene encodes CDR1 SGHVS and CDR2 FNYEAQ. V was trimmed by 2 bases and J by 6 bases, leaving 14 bases between them. Study-level results: By about two months after transplant, alpha-beta T cells reportedly arose from several hundred graft clones that had expanded. The main origin of T-cell counts and diversity one year after transplant was newly produced T cells.

This chain links TRBV7-6 with TRBJ2-1, with D possibly matching TRBD1 (5 bases). This TCR derives from a male patient between 2 and 10 years old who had a stem cell transplant for acute lymphoblastic leukemia, so the T cells may come from the graft donor. Here the sequenced sample was PBMCs, mostly from graft donor cells, taken 360 days after TCRalphabeta/CD19-depleted stem cell transplant. The CDR3 is CASSLLAGSRNEQFF. The CDR3 coding sequence is TGTGCCAGCAGCTTATTAGCAGGGTCCCGCAATGAGCAGTTCTTC.